The 16 T cell receptor beta chains given below trace back to one sample, sequenced in a study of ipilimumab plus nivolumab after autologous stem cell transplantation. Using immunoSEQ multiplex PCR, the repertoire was profiled, and TCRdb retains in-frame clones only, with some absent. The table has about 40,000 clones, 90% to 95% seen once. The sequencing used PBMCs, collected in a trial of ipilimumab plus nivolumab as post-transplant consolidation. The receptor source for this set is a male donor with multiple myeloma.

V and J are TRBV2 and TRBJ2-1; unclear D gene. CDR1 and CDR2 from the germline V gene are SNHLY and FYNNEI. Trimming removed 4 bases at V and 6 bases at J, with 7 bases between. The CDR3 runs to 12 residues. The CDR3 spells CASSGQVNEQFF. The CDR3 DNA sequence: TGTGCCAGCAGTGGTCAGGTCAATGAGCAGTTCTTC.

The chain carries TRBV7-6 and TRBJ1-4; maybe TRBD1 (5 bases). The germline gives CDR1 SGHVS, CDR2 FNYEAQ. The V end was cut by 0 bases, the J end by 3 bases, with 14 bases between. CDR3 length equals 17 residues. The CDR3 loop reads CASSLAISGFANEKLFF. In nucleotides, the CDR3 is TGTGCCAGCAGCTTAGCGATTTCAGGGTTTGCTAATGAAAAACTGTTTTTT.

V is TRBV11-3 and J is TRBJ2-2, with D possibly matching TRBD1 (5 bases). From germline, CDR1 is SGHNT and CDR2 YENEEA. Trimming pared 4 bases from V and 6 bases from J, leaving 9 bases between. This CDR3 spans 13 amino acids. The CDR3 nucleotides are TGTGCCAGCAGCTCTAGGGGTGCCGGGGAGCTGTTTTTT. It encodes CASSSRGAGELFF.

The CDR3 DNA follows: TGTGCCAGCAACCATTTAGCGGGAGACACAGATACGCAGTATTTT. It translates to CASNHLAGDTDTQYF. This chain links TRBV27 with TRBJ2-3; TRBD2 aligns across 9 bases. This CDR3 has 15 amino acids. Losses at the gene ends were 7 bases for V and 2 bases for J; bases not matched to a gene: 7. CDR1 is MNHEY and CDR2 is SMNVEV in the germline V gene (reference sequence).

The table lists this clone with a few counts. The chain has TRBV19 and TRBJ2-7; TRBD1 matches at 8 bases. Trimming removed 4 bases from V and 5 bases from J; junction bases left unmatched: 4. CDR1 and CDR2 from the germline V gene are LNHDA and SQIVND (reference sequence). The CDR3 length is 13 residues. The CDR3 region has the DNA TGTGCCAGTAGTAGGACAGGGATCCACGAGCAGTACTTC. It specifies CASSRTGIHEQYF.

The V gene is TRBV15, the J gene TRBJ2-1; D is undetermined. From germline, CDR1 is LNHNV and CDR2 YYDKDF (reference sequence). The CDR3 sequence is 13 residues long. V lost 0 bases and J lost 5, with 5 bases in between. This chain's CDR3 is CATSRDINNEQFF. The CDR3 DNA sequence: TGTGCCACCAGCAGAGATATCAACAATGAGCAGTTCTTC.

V gene TRBV18 combines with J gene TRBJ2-3; D is undetermined. CDR3 size: 13 residues. Germline lookup yields CDR1 KGHSH and CDR2 LQKENI. The V and J ends lost 2 bases and 2 bases respectively, with 5 bases between them. The DNA of the CDR3 is TGTGCCAGCTCACCAAGGGCCACAGATACGCAGTATTTT. Translation gives CASSPRATDTQYF.

The chain links TRBV4-3 to TRBJ2-5; no clear D gene. CDR3 length equals 15 residues. Looked up from germline, CDR1 is LGHNA and CDR2 is YSLEER. The V end lost 1 base, the J end lost 2 bases, and 11 bases lay between the germline ends. The CDR3 coding sequence is TGCGCCAGCAGCCAAGGAAACAGTGTGCAAGAGACCCAGTACTTC. Translating gives CASSQGNSVQETQYF.

V is TRBV27 and J is TRBJ1-2; 9 nucleotides line up with TRBD1. The CDR3 loop spans 19 amino acids. Germline values: CDR1 MNHEY, CDR2 SMNVEV (reference sequence). The V gene end was trimmed by 5 bases and the J gene end by 4 bases; junction bases not matched to a gene: 20. CDR3 sequence reads: CASSRDRDRVVLGIYGYTF. The CDR3 nucleotides are TGTGCCAGCAGTCGAGACCGGGACAGGGTCGTCTTAGGGATCTATGGCTACACCTTC.

This chain joins TRBV7-8 and TRBJ2-7; weak D call: TRBD2 (6 bases). This CDR3 has 15 amino acids. Germline V gene sequence: CDR1 SGHVS, CDR2 FQNEAQ. V was clipped by 0 bases and J by 2 bases, with 11 bases between them. The CDR3 here is CASSLARAGPYEQYF. CDR3 DNA sequence: TGTGCCAGCAGCTTAGCGCGAGCGGGTCCCTACGAGCAGTACTTC.

This clone was counted only a few times. The CDR3 region has the DNA TGTGCCTGGAGTGGACAATATGGCTACACCTTC. It specifies CAWSGQYGYTF. The chain combines TRBV30 with TRBJ1-2; D is undetermined. Trimming removed 1 base from V and 5 bases from J, with 5 bases in between. Germline-derived CDR1 and CDR2 are GTSNPN and SVGIG (reference sequence). CDR3 size: 11 residues. Complete variable domain (other parts from reference TRBV30 and TRBJ1-2): SQTIHQWPATLVQPVGSPLSLECTVEGTSNPNLYWYRQAAGRGLQLLFYSVGIGQISSEVPQNLSASRPQDRQFILSSKKLLLSDSGFYLCAWSGQYGYTFGSGTRLTVV.

This chain links TRBV30 with TRBJ1-4; no firm D call. Trimming took 3 bases from V and 4 from J, leaving 12 bases between them. The CDR3 loop spans 14 amino acids. Germline V lookup: CDR1 GTSNPN, CDR2 SVGIG (reference sequence). In nucleotides, the CDR3 is TGTGCCTGGAGCCCGAGGAGGGTTAATGAAAAACTGTTTTTT. Translated, it gives CAWSPRRVNEKLFF.

The J gene is TRBJ2-7, the V gene TRBV7-9, with 8 bases aligning to TRBD1. V lost 5 bases to trimming and J lost 4 bases; unmatched junction nucleotides: 13. The CDR3 loop spans 16 amino acids. Germline V gives CDR1 SEHNR, CDR2 FQNEAQ (reference sequence). The CDR3 nucleotides read TGTGCCAGCAGCCAAAAACCCGGGACAGGTCGGTACGAGCAGTACTTC. Translated: CASSQKPGTGRYEQYF. The complete variable domain, with remaining parts taken from reference TRBV7-9 and TRBJ2-7, reads DTGVSQNPRHKITKRGQNVTFRCDPISEHNRLYWYRQTLGQGPEFLTYFQNEAQLEKSRLLSDRFSAERPKGSFSTLEIQRTEQGDSAMYLCASSQKPGTGRYEQYFGPGTRLTVT.

The V call is TRBV19, the J call TRBJ2-5; D gene ambiguous. The V and J ends lost 4 bases and 3 bases respectively, with 9 bases between them. The CDR3 sequence is 13 residues long. Germline CDR1 reads LNHDA; CDR2 reads SQIVND (reference sequence). The DNA for the CDR3 is TGTGCCAGTAGTACCACGATTGAAGAGACCCAGTACTTC. Its protein product is CASSTTIEETQYF.

CDR3 protein: CASSQDRTGGPLYGYTF. In DNA, the CDR3 is TGCGCCAGCAGCCAAGATCGGACAGGGGGCCCCCTCTATGGCTACACCTTC. V and J are TRBV4-3 and TRBJ1-2, with 11 bases lining up with TRBD1. Trimming at V came to 0 bases and at J to 4 bases, leaving 7 bases not matched to a gene. Germline lookup yields CDR1 LGHNA and CDR2 YSLEER. The CDR3 extends over 17 amino acids.

The chain's CDR3 is CASSALASNTGELFF. The CDR3 nucleotides read TGCGCCAGCAGCGCTCTAGCTTCCAACACCGGGGAGCTGTTTTTT. The chain uses TRBV5-1 and TRBJ2-2; D may be TRBD2 (5 bases). Germline values: CDR1 SGHRS, CDR2 YFSETQ. The CDR3 loop spans 15 amino acids. With 4 bases removed from V and 2 bases from J, the gap between germline ends came to 12 bases.